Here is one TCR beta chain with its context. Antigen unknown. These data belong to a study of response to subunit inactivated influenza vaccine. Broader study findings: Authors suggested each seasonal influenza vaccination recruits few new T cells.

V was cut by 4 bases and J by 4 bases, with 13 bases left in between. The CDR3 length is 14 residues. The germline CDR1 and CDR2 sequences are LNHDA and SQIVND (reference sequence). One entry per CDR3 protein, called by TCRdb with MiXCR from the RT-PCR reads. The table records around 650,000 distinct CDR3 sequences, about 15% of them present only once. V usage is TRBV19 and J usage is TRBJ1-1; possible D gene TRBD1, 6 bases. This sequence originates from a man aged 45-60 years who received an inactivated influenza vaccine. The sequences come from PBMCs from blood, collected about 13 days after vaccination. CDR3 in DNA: TGTGCCAGTAGTACAATGACAGGATTCACTGAAGCTTTCTTT. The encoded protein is CASSTMTGFTEAFF.